The entry below gives a single T cell receptor (beta chain) sequence along with its context. This clonotype was counted a few times. The clone's antigen remains unknown. No much larger clone exists at a distance of one base, and base qualities are not known. Ophthalmopathy patients had moderately to severely active disease, with a Clinical Activity Score of 3 or more, a NOSPECS grade of 4 or more, and a disease duration of less than 3 months. Exclusion was applied to patients with uncontrolled infections, other autoimmune diseases, pregnancy or lactation. Diagnoses were based on clinical symptoms, serum thyroxine and TRAb, thyroid ultrasound and orbital computed tomography. Ficoll-Paque density gradient centrifugation was used to isolate PBMCs from 8 to 10 ml of fresh peripheral blood. Total RNA was extracted with Trizol reagent, and quality was checked on an Agilent 2100 Bioanalyzer. This record comes from a study of T cells in Graves' hyperthyroidism and ophthalmopathy (dated 2019 in TCRdb). Regarding the study in general: Peripheral blood was collected at initial diagnosis, before any treatment. A discovery cohort of about 96 patients, roughly 40 with Graves' ophthalmopathy and roughly 59 with stable Graves' hyperthyroidism, was used to find distinguishing TCR V-J signatures. An independent validation cohort of under 20 hyperthyroidism patients and roughly 16 patients who later progressed to ophthalmopathy tested prospective prediction of ophthalmopathy. The 95 to 100 discovery patients were randomly split 7:3 into training and test sets. Thyroid tissue and blood T-cell repertoires from about 6 Graves' hyperthyroidism patients were also compared in the study. After sampling, hyperthyroidism patients received methimazole starting at 30 mg daily, and ophthalmopathy patients received high-dose intravenous methylprednisolone. TCR Vbeta CDR3 sequencing of roughly 140 peripheral blood samples (roughly 43 ophthalmopathy, around 80 hyperthyroidism and some 17 progressor patients) is reported in the paper. General conclusions and limits of the study: Most expanded thyroid clonotypes (frequency above 0.001) were also detected in blood, suggesting blood repertoires may reflect thyroid immune responses. No statistical method was used to set the sample size in advance, and investigators knew the group allocation. During validation, the model predicted progression to ophthalmopathy a median of approximately 7 months ahead of onset, with almost 71% sensitivity and almost 75% specificity. A 13 V-J signature model separated ophthalmopathy from stable hyperthyroidism, with over 85% sensitivity and approximately 81% specificity in cross-validation and 80%/75% in testing.

The TCR beta CDR3 regions were amplified from RNA transcripts. A first-round RT-PCR of the TCR CDR3 used the HTBI primer set with the Qiagen OneStep RT-PCR kit. The libraries were constructed in a second round of multiplex PCR and then size-selected and purified. Sequencing of the libraries was done on an Illumina HiSeq2000 using paired-end 100 bp reads. The authors processed their data as follows. SOAPnuke was used to process the raw data, throwing out any read that contained adapters or uncalled bases, had a mean Phred below 15, or lacked an exact constant-primer or identifier match. High-quality paired reads were merged with COPE v1.2.5, and unique nucleotide sequences were defined as clonotypes. MiTCR v1.1 was used to align clonotypes to the IMGT TRBV, TRBD and TRBJ reference segments. The analysis included only V-J combinations with a frequency above 0.0001, which together covered approximately 99% of the repertoires. A TCS score was defined as the ratio between F50 (clonal expansion) and ExV (chaos), using BLOSUM62-based TCRdist between CDR3 peptides within each V-J. Welch's t-statistics and random forest reduced roughly 540 V-J features to 13, which were used in a naive Bayes classifier (R e1071). Clones were called with MiXCR by TCRdb after fastp trimmed the public reads at Q25, and only in-frame beta chains were retained. Rows with one shared CDR3 protein collapse into an entry with the most common genes and DNA. What appears here as the V and J calls and clone size reflects TCRdb's work, not the paper's. The sample table holds 500,000 or so distinct CDR3 sequences, of which more than 15% were seen once. The leading ten clones occupy under 20% of the sample.

The germline V gene encodes CDR1 SGHKS and CDR2 YYEKEE (reference sequence). Counted from cysteine to phenylalanine, this CDR3 has 16 amino acids. Of all the DNA, just the CDR3 is kept, 48 bases in frame from base 1. At the junction V is shortened by 4 bases and J by 4 bases; bases outside the gene matches: 13. This TCR was sampled from a woman between 18 and 29 years old with Graves' ophthalmopathy. The rearrangement combines TRBV5-5 with TRBJ2-5, with 7 middle bases fitting TRBD1. Sequencing was done on a sample of blood. In nucleotide form, the sequence is TGTGCCAGCAGCCGCCTCGGCGACAGGGTTAGAGAGACCCAGTACTTC. The translation is CASSRLGDRVRETQYF.